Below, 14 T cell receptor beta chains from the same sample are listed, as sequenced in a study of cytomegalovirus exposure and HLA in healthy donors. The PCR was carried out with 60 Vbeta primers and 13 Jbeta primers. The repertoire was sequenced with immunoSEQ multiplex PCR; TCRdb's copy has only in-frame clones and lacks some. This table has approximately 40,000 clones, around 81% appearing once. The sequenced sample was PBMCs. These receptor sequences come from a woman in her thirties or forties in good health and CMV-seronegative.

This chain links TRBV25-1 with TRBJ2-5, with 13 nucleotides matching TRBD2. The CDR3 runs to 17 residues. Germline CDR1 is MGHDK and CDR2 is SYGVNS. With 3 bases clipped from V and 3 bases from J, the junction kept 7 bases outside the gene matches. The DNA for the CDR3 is TGTGCCAGCAGTGATACTAGCGGGGGGGATGGTGAAGAGACCCAGTACTTC. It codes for CASSDTSGGDGEETQYF.

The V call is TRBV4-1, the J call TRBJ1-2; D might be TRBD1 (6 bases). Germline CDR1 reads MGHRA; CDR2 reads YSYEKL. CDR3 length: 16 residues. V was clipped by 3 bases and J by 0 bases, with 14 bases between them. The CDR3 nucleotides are TGCGCCAGCAGCCATGGGGCGGACAGAGCTAACTATGGCTACACCTTC. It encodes CASSHGADRANYGYTF.

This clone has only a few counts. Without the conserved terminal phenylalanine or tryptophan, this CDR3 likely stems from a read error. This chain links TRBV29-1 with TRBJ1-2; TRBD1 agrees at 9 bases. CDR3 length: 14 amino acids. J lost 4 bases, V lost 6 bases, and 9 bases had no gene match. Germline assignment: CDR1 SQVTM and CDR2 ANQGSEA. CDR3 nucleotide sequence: TGCAGCGTCGGCCCGGGACAGGGTTTCTATGGCTACACCGTC. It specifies CSVGPGQGFYGYTV.

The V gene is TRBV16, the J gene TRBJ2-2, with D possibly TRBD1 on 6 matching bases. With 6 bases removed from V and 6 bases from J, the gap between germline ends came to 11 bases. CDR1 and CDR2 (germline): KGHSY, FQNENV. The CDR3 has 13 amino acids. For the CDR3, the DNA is TGTGCCAGCAGTCTTACAGGGTCCGGGGAGCTGTTTTTT. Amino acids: CASSLTGSGELFF.

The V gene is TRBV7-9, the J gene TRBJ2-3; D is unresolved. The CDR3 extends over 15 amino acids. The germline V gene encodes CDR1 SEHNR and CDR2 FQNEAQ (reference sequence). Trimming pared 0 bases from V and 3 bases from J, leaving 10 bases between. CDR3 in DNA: TGTGCCAGCAGCTTAGCTCAGGCAGGAACAGATACGCAGTATTTT. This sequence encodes CASSLAQAGTDTQYF.

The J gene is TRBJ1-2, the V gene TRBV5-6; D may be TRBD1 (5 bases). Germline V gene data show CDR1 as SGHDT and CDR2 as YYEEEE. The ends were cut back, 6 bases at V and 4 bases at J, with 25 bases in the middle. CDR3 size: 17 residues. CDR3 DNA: TGTGCCAGCATCTCCGGGGGTGGGACCGAACGGTTCTATGGCTACACCTTC. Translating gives CASISGGGTERFYGYTF.

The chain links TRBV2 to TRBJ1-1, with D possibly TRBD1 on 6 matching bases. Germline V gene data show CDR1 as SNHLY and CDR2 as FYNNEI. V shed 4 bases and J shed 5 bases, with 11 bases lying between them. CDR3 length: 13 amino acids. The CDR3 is CASSVQGQTEAFF. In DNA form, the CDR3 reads TGTGCCAGCAGTGTTCAGGGGCAGACTGAAGCTTTCTTT.

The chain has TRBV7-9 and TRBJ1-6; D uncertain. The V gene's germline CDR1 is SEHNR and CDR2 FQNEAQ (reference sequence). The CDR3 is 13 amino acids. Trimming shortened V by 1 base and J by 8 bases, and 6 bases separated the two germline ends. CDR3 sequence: CASSLDGDSPLHF. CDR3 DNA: TGTGCCAGCAGCTTAGACGGGGATTCACCCCTCCACTTT.

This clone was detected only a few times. This chain's CDR3 is CASSLRQGSEKLFF. The CDR3 DNA reads TGTGCCAGCAGCTTGAGACAGGGATCCGAAAAACTGTTTTTT. This chain connects TRBV5-8 to TRBJ1-4, with 7 bases identical to TRBD1. Per germline, CDR1 SGHTS and CDR2 YDEGEE. This CDR3 is built from 14 residues. Unmatched junction bases numbered 5, after V lost 1 base and J lost 8 bases.

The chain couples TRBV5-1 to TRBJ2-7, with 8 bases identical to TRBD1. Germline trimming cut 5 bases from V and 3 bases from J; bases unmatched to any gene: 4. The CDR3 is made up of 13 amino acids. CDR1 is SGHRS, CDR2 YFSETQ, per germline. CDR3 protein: CASSTGTGYEQYF. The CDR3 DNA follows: TGCGCCAGCAGTACCGGGACAGGCTACGAGCAGTACTTC.

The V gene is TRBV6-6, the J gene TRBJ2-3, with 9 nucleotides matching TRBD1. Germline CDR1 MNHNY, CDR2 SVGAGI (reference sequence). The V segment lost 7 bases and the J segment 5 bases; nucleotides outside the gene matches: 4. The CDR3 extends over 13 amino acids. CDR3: CASNGQGLDTQYF. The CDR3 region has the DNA TGTGCCAGCAATGGACAGGGGCTAGATACGCAGTATTTT.

The DNA for the CDR3 is TGTGCCAGCTCACTAGCGGGGGGGCTACAATTCTTC. It encodes CASSLAGGLQFF. The rearrangement uses TRBV18 and TRBJ2-1; 11 nucleotides align to TRBD2. The V gene end was trimmed by 4 bases and the J gene end by 16 bases; junction bases not matched to a gene: 6. Per the germline V gene, CDR1 is KGHSH and CDR2 is LQKENI. There are 12 residues in the CDR3. Drawing the rest from reference TRBV18 and TRBJ2-1, the complete variable domain is NAGVMQNPRHLVRRRGQEARLRCSPMKGHSHVYWYRQLPEEGLKFMVYLQKENIIDESGMPKERFSAEFPKEGPSILRIQQVVRGDSAAYFCASSLAGGLQFFGPGTRLTVL.

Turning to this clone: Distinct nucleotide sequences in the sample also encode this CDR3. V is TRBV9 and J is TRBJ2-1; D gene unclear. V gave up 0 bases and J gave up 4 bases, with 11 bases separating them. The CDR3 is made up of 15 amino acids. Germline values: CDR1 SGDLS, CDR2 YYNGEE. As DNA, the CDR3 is TGTGCCAGCAGCGTAGAAGGAGTTTCATACAATGAGCAGTTCTTC. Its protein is CASSVEGVSYNEQFF.

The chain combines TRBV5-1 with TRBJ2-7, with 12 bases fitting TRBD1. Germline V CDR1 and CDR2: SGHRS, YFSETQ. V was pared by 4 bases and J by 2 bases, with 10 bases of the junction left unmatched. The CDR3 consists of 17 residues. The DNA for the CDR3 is TGCGCCAGCAGCCAAGGGACAGGGGGCCCGGGGGCCTACGAGCAGTACTTC. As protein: CASSQGTGGPGAYEQYF.